The 23 T cell receptor beta chains given below trace back to one sample, sequenced in a study of T-cell reconstitution after alpha-beta-depleted transplantation in children. Preparation of the TCRbeta library was carried out with unique molecular identifiers. TCRdb re-called the PCR reads through MiXCR, storing one row per CDR3 protein. The sample has 250,000 to 300,000 distinct CDR3 sequences; around 9.1% are singletons. Specimen: PBMCs, collected before TCRalphabeta/CD19-depleted stem cell transplant. These TCRs come from a boy in the first two years of life with acute myeloid leukemia, due to receive a stem cell transplant.

This clonotype was counted many times. This sequence joins TRBV12-3 or TRBV12-4 and TRBJ2-7; no definite D call. This CDR3 contains 14 residues. Trimming cost V 7 bases and J 3 bases, with 16 bases left between them. CDR3 region: CASTSWQVGYEQYF. CDR3 nucleotides: TGTGCCAGCACCTCCTGGCAGGTAGGCTACGAGCAGTACTTC.

J is TRBJ2-3 and V is TRBV10-3; D possibly corresponds to TRBD2 (7 bases). Germline V gives CDR1 ENHRY, CDR2 SYGVKD. V was trimmed by 0 bases and J by 4 bases, leaving 11 bases between them. The CDR3 extends over 15 amino acids. The CDR3 bases are TGTGCCATCAGTGAGTCTGGGGAGGGGGCAGATACGCAGTATTTT. This sequence encodes CAISESGEGADTQYF.

The chain couples TRBV24-1 to TRBJ2-1, with D perhaps being TRBD1 or TRBD2 (5 bases each). Germline loops: CDR1 KGHDR, CDR2 SFDVKD. With 2 bases removed from V and 1 base from J, the gap between germline ends came to 14 bases. The length of the CDR3 is 17 residues. DNA for the CDR3: TGTGCCACCAGTGATTGGGGGAAAGGGTTTTCCTACAATGAGCAGTTCTTC. This codes for CATSDWGKGFSYNEQFF.

The gene calls are TRBV7-8 and TRBJ2-7, with D tentatively TRBD2 (5 bases). The ends were cut back, 2 bases at V and 0 bases at J, with 11 bases in the middle. In germline, CDR1 is SGHVS, CDR2 FQNEAQ. CDR3 size: 15 residues. CDR3 protein: CASSLQRISSYEQYF. CDR3 DNA sequence: TGTGCCAGCAGCTTACAGCGGATCAGCTCCTACGAGCAGTACTTC.

This clonotype was seen at least ten times. The rearrangement links TRBV6-2 or TRBV6-3 to TRBJ2-1; TRBD2 might be the D (5 bases). The V gene lost 5 bases and the J gene lost 4 bases, with 9 bases spanning the gap. This CDR3 contains 13 residues. Germline loops: CDR1 MNHEY, CDR2 SVGEGT. For the CDR3, the DNA is TGTGCCAGCAGTGTTGGACTGTACAATGAGCAGTTCTTC. Protein: CASSVGLYNEQFF.

This clonotype occurred many times. V is TRBV6-1 and J is TRBJ2-5, with D possibly being TRBD1 (5 bases). Germline CDR1 MNHNS, CDR2 SASEGT. V was shortened by 4 bases and J by 4 bases, with 16 bases between the two germline ends. The CDR3 contains 15 residues. The CDR3 loop reads CASSGPPGQGETQYF. The CDR3 region has the DNA TGTGCCAGCAGTGGGCCGCCAGGCCAGGGAGAGACCCAGTACTTC.

At least ten counts were recorded for this clonotype. The CDR3 DNA is TGCGCCAGCAGCCAAGATGAAGGTCTGAGCTCCTACGAGCAGTACTTC. The encoded protein is CASSQDEGLSSYEQYF. This chain links TRBV4-3 with TRBJ2-7; the D is unclear. The germline V gene encodes CDR1 LGHNA and CDR2 YSLEER. Trimming left V 0 bases short and J 0 bases short, with 12 bases between. There are 16 residues in the CDR3.

This clonotype has only a few counts. The V call is TRBV18, the J call TRBJ2-3; D possibly uses TRBD1 or TRBD2 (5 bases each). The germline CDR1 and CDR2 sequences are KGHSH and LQKENI. Trimming pared 0 bases from V and 1 base from J, leaving 14 bases between. The CDR3 extends over 17 amino acids. The CDR3: CASSPPPDWGGTDTQYF. CDR3 nucleotides: TGTGCCAGCTCACCACCCCCGGACTGGGGCGGCACAGATACGCAGTATTTT.

This clonotype was recorded many times. The rearrangement joins TRBV6-1 to TRBJ2-7; TRBD1 might be the D (6 bases). In germline, CDR1 is MNHNS, CDR2 SASEGT. V lost 6 bases, J lost 4 bases, and 19 bases lay in between. This CDR3 is built from 15 residues. The CDR3 spells CASSFPPDRAYEQYF. The CDR3 nucleotides read TGTGCCAGCAGCTTCCCCCCGGACAGAGCTTACGAGCAGTACTTC.

Only a few counts were recorded for this clonotype. The V gene is TRBV25-1, the J gene TRBJ2-6; 8 nucleotides match TRBD1. V shed 4 bases, J shed 1 base, and the junction held 3 bases outside the gene matches. The CDR3 length is 16 residues. CDR1 and CDR2 from the germline V gene are MGHDK and SYGVNS. The CDR3 nucleotides are TGTGCCAGCAGTGCCGGACAGGGATCTGGGGCCAACGTCCTGACTTTC. Translation: CASSAGQGSGANVLTF. Full variable domain (rest looked up from reference TRBV25-1 and TRBJ2-6): EADIYQTPRYLVIGTGKKITLECSQTMGHDKMYWYQQDPGMELHLIHYSYGVNSTEKGDLSSESTVSRIRTEHFPLTLESARPSHTSQYLCASSAGQGSGANVLTFGAGSRLTVL.

This clonotype was observed a handful of times. This sequence joins TRBV7-3 and TRBJ2-3; D not resolved. Looked up from germline, CDR1 is SGHTA and CDR2 is FQGTGA. The CDR3 has 13 amino acids. V dropped 3 bases and J dropped 4 bases, with 8 bases sitting between them. The CDR3, as DNA: TGTGCCAGCAGCTTGTCCGCCGCAGATACGCAGTATTTT. Amino acid sequence: CASSLSAADTQYF.

There are a few counts of this clonotype. This chain links TRBV12-3 or TRBV12-4 with TRBJ2-1, with D possibly matching TRBD2 (5 bases). Trimming pared 1 base from V and 6 bases from J, leaving 16 bases between. CDR3 size: 16 residues. The CDR3 region is CASSLEVESGINEQFF. The CDR3 DNA reads as TGTGCCAGCAGTTTAGAAGTAGAGTCGGGGATCAATGAGCAGTTCTTC.

This clonotype appeared a few times. J is TRBJ1-4 and V is TRBV5-1; TRBD1 might be the D (5 bases). The CDR3 has 15 amino acids. Trimming took off 2 bases at V and 7 bases at J, with 15 bases between the two ends. Per germline, CDR1 SGHRS and CDR2 YFSETQ. This chain's CDR3 is CASSFPEEGSEKLFF. CDR3 DNA: TGCGCCAGCAGCTTCCCGGAGGAGGGGAGTGAAAAACTGTTTTTT.

This clonotype was seen repeatedly, ten times or more. The rearrangement uses TRBV27 and TRBJ2-7, with 7 bases lining up with TRBD1. This CDR3 has 15 amino acids. The V and J ends lost 3 bases and 0 bases, in that order; junction bases with no gene match: 5. Germline CDR1 is MNHEY and CDR2 is SMNVEV (reference sequence). In DNA form, the CDR3 reads TGTGCCAGCAGTTTGAGGGGGCCTGCCTCCTACGAGCAGTACTTC. Translated: CASSLRGPASYEQYF.

This clonotype appeared a few times. The chain uses TRBV28 and TRBJ1-2; D unresolved. The germline V gene has CDR1 MDHEN and CDR2 SYDVKM. The CDR3 runs to 18 residues. The V and J ends lost 2 bases and 0 bases respectively, with 19 bases between them. The CDR3 DNA reads as TGTGCCAGCAGTTTACTTGGGGAAGACCTAAGCGCTAACTATGGCTACACCTTC. It codes for CASSLLGEDLSANYGYTF.

This clonotype has ten or more counts. The rearrangement uses TRBV12-3 or TRBV12-4 and TRBJ2-3; 8 positions agree with TRBD2. V trimming: 6 bases; J trimming: 5 bases; junction bases outside the gene matches: 7. The CDR3 is 14 residues long. CDR3 loop: CASRNSGKEDTQYF. In DNA, the CDR3 is TGTGCCAGCAGGAATAGCGGGAAAGAAGATACGCAGTATTTT.

This clonotype was detected ten times or more. V gene TRBV7-9 combines with J gene TRBJ2-7; D may be TRBD1 (6 bases). From germline, CDR1 is SEHNR and CDR2 FQNEAQ (reference sequence). V shed 8 bases and J shed 4 bases, with 12 bases lying between them. The length of the CDR3 is 12 residues. CDR3 coding DNA: TGTGCCAGCCTTGGGGGCGGATACGAGCAGTACTTC. Its translation is CASLGGGYEQYF.

This clonotype was seen repeatedly, ten times or more. CDR3 DNA sequence: TGCAGCGTTGCGGACAGGAACACAGATACGCAGTATTTT. This gives the protein CSVADRNTDTQYF. V gene TRBV29-1 combines with J gene TRBJ2-3; 7 nucleotides line up with TRBD1. There are 13 residues in the CDR3. From germline, CDR1 is SQVTM and CDR2 ANQGSEA. Trimming at V came to 4 bases and at J to 2 bases, leaving 3 bases not matched to a gene.

This clonotype was seen many times. The chain is built from TRBV28 and TRBJ2-3, with 7 positions matching TRBD1. The germline V gene has CDR1 MDHEN and CDR2 SYDVKM. V shed 5 bases, J shed 0 bases, and the junction held 5 bases outside the gene matches. The CDR3 covers 15 residues. CDR3 nucleotides: TGTGCCAGCAGTCCCGGGACAGCTAGCACAGATACGCAGTATTTT. Translated: CASSPGTASTDTQYF.

This clonotype has a count of ten or more. The V call is TRBV6-5, the J call TRBJ1-5, with D unclear. Germline-derived CDR1 and CDR2 are MNHEY and SVGAGI. The CDR3 has 14 amino acids. Trimming removed 0 bases from V and 3 bases from J, with 6 bases in between. The chain's CDR3 is CASSYSGLNQPQHF. CDR3 DNA sequence: TGTGCCAGCAGTTACTCTGGACTCAATCAGCCCCAGCATTTT.

In this sample, this clonotype turned up many times. The chain joins TRBV6-1 to TRBJ2-3, with 9 bases aligning to TRBD2. V gave up 5 bases and J gave up 0 bases; unmatched junction bases: 3. Germline V lookup: CDR1 MNHNS, CDR2 SASEGT. This CDR3 is 15 amino acids long. DNA of the CDR3: TGTGCCAGCAGTCGACTAGCGGTTAGCACAGATACGCAGTATTTT. It specifies CASSRLAVSTDTQYF.

The chain is built from TRBV20-1 and TRBJ2-1; 12 bases agree with TRBD2. Unmatched junction bases numbered 6, after V lost 2 bases and J lost 1 base. The CDR3 covers 17 residues. The germline CDR1 and CDR2 sequences are DFQATT and SNEGSKA (reference sequence). For the CDR3, the DNA is TGCAGTGCTAGAAGGGGACTAGCGGGTTTTTCCTACAATGAGCAGTTCTTC. It encodes CSARRGLAGFSYNEQFF.

This clonotype turned up a few times. The chain is built from TRBV4-2 and TRBJ1-3; 7 nucleotides match TRBD1. Looked up from germline, CDR1 is LGHNA and CDR2 is YNFKEQ. Trimming at V came to 4 bases and at J to 0 bases, leaving 3 bases not matched to a gene. The CDR3 runs 15 residues. CDR3 nucleotides: TGTGCCAGCAGCCGGGACAGCTCCTCTGGAAACACCATATATTTT. Its protein product is CASSRDSSSGNTIYF.